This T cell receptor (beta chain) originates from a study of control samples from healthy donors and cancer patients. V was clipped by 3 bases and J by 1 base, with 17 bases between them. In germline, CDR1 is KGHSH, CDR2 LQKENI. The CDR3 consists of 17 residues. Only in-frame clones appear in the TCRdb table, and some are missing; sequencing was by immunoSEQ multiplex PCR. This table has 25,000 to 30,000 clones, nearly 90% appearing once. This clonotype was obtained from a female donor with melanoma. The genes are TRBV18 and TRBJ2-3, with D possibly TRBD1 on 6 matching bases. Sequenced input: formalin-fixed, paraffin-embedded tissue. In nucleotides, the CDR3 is TGTGCCAGCTCACCTTCTCTACAGGGTACAGGCACAGATACGCAGTATTTT. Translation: CASSPSLQGTGTDTQYF.